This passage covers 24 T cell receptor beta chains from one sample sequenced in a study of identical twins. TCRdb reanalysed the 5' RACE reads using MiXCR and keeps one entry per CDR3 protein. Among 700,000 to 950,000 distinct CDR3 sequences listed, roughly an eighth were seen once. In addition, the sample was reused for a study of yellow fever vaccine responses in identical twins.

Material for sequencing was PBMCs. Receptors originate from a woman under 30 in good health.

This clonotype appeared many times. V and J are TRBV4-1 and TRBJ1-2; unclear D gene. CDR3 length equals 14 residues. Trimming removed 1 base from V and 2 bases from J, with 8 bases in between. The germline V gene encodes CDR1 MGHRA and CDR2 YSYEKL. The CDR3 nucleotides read TGCGCCAGCAGCCAAGTCACGGTAAACTATGGCTACACCTTC. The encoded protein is CASSQVTVNYGYTF.

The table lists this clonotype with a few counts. The CDR3 protein is CSAPDRGGYTQYF. In nucleotides, the CDR3 is TGCAGTGCCCCGGACAGGGGAGGTTATACGCAGTATTTT. The rearrangement links TRBV20-1 to TRBJ2-3; 9 bases are a match to TRBD1. The trim removed 6 bases at V and 7 bases at J, leaving 8 bases unmatched. Germline V lookup: CDR1 DFQATT, CDR2 SNEGSKA (reference sequence). The CDR3 spans 13 residues.

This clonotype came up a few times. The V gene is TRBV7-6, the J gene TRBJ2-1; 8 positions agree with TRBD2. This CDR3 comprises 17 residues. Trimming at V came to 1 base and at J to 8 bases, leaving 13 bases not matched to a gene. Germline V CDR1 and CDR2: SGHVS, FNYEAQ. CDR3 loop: CASSLGWGRGGFYEQFF. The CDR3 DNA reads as TGTGCCAGCAGCTTAGGGTGGGGACGCGGGGGGTTTTATGAGCAGTTCTTC.

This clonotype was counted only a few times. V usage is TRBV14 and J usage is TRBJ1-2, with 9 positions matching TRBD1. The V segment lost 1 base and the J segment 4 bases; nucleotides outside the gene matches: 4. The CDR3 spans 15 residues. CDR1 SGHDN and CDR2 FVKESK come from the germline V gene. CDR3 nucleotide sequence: TGTGCCAGCAGCCAAGGCCGGGACAGGGCCTATGGCTACACCTTC. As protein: CASSQGRDRAYGYTF. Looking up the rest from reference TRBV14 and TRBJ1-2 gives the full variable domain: EAGVTQFPSHSVIEKGQTVTLRCDPISGHDNLYWYRRVMGKEIKFLLHFVKESKQDESGMPNNRFLAERTGGTYSTLKVQPAELEDSGVYFCASSQGRDRAYGYTFGSGTRLTVV.

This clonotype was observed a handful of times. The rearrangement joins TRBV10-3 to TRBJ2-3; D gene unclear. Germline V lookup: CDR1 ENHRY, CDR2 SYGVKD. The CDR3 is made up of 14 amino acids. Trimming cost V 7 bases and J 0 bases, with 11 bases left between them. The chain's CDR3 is CAIKSDRSTDTQYF. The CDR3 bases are TGTGCCATCAAGTCGGACCGAAGCACAGATACGCAGTATTTT.

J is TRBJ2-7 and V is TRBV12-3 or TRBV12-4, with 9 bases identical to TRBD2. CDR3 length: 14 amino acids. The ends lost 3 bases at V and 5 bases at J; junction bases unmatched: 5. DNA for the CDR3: TGTGCCAGCAGTTTTGCGGGAGGGGCCCACGAGCAGTACTTC. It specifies CASSFAGGAHEQYF.

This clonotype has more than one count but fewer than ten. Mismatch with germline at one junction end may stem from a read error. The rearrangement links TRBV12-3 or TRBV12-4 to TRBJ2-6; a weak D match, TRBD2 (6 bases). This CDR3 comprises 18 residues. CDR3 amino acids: CACSAVTSGVSGANVLTF. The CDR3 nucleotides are TGTGCCTGCAGTGCTGTGACTAGTGGAGTCTCTGGGGCCAACGTCCTGACTTTC.

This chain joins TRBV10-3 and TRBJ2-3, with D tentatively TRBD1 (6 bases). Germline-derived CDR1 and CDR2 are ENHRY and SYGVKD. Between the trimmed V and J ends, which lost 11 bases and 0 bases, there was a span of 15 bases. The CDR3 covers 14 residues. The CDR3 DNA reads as TGTGCCGGGCGAGAGGACAGCAGCACAGATACGCAGTATTTT. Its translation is CAGREDSSTDTQYF.

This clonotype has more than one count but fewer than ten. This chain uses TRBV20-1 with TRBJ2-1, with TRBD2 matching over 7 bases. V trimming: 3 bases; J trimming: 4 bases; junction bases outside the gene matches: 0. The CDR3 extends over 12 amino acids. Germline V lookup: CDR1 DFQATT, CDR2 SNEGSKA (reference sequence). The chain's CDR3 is CSASGRYNEQFF. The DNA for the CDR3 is TGCAGTGCTAGCGGGAGGTACAATGAGCAGTTCTTC.

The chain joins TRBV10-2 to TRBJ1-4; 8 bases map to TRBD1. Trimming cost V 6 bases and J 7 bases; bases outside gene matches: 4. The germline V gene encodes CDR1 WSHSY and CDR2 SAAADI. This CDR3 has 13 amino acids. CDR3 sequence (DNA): TGCGCCAGCAGACAGGGGGTTAGTGAAAAACTGTTTTTT. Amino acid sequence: CASRQGVSEKLFF.

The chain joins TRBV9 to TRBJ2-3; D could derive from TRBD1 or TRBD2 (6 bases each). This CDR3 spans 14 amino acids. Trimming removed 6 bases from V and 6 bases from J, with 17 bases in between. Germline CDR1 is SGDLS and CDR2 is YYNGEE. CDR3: CASTQWGAPDTQYF. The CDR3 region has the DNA TGTGCCAGCACCCAGTGGGGGGCCCCCGATACGCAGTATTTT.

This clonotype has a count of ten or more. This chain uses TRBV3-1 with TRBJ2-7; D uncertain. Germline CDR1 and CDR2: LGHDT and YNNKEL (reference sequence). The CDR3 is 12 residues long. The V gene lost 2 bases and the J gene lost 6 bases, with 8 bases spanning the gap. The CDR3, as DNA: TGTGCCAGCAGCCAACTATTCCGCGAGCAGTACTTC. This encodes CASSQLFREQYF.

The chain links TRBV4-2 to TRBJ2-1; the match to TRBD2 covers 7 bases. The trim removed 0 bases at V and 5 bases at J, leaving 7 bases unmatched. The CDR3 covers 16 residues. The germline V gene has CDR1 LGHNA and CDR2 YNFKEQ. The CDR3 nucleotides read TGTGCCAGCAGCCAAGATACGGGCGGGAGAGACAATGAGCAGTTCTTC. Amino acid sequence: CASSQDTGGRDNEQFF.

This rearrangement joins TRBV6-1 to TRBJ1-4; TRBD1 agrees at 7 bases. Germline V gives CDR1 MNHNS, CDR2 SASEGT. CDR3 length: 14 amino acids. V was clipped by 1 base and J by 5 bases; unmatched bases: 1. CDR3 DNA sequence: TGTGCCAGCAGTGAAGGGACAGGCAATGAAAAACTGTTTTTT. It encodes CASSEGTGNEKLFF.

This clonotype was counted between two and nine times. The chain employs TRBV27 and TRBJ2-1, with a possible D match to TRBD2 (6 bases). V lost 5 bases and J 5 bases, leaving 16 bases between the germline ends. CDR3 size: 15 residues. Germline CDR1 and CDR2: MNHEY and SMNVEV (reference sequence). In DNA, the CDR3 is TGTGCCAGCAGTCGGAGGGGCCTTAGCGACAATGAGCAGTTCTTC. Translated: CASSRRGLSDNEQFF.

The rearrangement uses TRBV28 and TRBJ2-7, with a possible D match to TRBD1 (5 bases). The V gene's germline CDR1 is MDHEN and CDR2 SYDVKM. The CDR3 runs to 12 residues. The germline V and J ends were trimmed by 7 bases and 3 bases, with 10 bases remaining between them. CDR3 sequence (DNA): TGTGCCAGCAACCAGGGTTTCTACGAGCAGTACTTC. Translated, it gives CASNQGFYEQYF.

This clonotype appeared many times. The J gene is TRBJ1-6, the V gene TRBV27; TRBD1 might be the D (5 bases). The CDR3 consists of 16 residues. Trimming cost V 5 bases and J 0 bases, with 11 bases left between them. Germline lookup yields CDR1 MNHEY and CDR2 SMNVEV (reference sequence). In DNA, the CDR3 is TGTGCCAGCAGTGAGTCAGGGAGCTCCTATAATTCACCCCTCCACTTT. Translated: CASSESGSSYNSPLHF.

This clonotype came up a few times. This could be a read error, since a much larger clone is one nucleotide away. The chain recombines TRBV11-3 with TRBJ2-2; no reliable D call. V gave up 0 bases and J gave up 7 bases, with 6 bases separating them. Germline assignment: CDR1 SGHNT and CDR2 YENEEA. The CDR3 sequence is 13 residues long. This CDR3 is CASSLEGRGELFF. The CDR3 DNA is TGTGCCAGCAGCTTAGAAGGTCGCGGGGAGCTGTTTTTT.

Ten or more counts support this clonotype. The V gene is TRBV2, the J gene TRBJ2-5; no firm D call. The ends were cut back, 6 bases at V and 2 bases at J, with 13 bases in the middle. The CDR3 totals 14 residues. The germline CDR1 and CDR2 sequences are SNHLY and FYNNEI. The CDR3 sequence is CASRARKDQETQYF. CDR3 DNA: TGTGCCAGCAGGGCGCGGAAGGATCAAGAGACCCAGTACTTC.

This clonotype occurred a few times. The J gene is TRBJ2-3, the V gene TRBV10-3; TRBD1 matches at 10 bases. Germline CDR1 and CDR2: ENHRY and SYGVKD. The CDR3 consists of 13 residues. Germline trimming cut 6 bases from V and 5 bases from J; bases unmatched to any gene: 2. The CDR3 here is CAISGQGEDTQYF. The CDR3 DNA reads TGTGCCATCAGCGGACAGGGGGAAGATACGCAGTATTTT.

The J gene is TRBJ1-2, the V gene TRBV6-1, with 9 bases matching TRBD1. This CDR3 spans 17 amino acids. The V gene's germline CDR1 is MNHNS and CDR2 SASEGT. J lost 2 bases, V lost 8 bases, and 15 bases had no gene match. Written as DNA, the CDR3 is TGTGCCAGCCTGGGCCCAGTCCGGGACAGGGACAACTATGGCTACACCTTC. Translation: CASLGPVRDRDNYGYTF.

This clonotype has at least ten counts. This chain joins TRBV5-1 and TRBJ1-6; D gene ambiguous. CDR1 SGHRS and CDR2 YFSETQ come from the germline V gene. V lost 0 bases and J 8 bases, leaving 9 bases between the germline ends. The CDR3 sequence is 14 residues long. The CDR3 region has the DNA TGCGCCAGCAGCTTGGGATTGAGGGATTCACCCCTCCACTTT. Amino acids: CASSLGLRDSPLHF.

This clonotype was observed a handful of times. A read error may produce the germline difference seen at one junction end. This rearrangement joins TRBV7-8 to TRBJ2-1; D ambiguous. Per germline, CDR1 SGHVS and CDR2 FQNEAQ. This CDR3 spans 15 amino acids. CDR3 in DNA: TGTGCCAGCAGCTTAGGGGGATTATTATACAAGGAGCAGTTCTTC. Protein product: CASSLGGLLYKEQFF.

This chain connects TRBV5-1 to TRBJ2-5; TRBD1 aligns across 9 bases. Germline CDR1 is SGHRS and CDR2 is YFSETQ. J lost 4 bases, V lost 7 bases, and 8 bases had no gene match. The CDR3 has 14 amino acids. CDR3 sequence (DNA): TGCGCCAGCCGCCTACCGGGACAGGGAGAGACCCAGTACTTC. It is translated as CASRLPGQGETQYF.